The sequence of this T cell receptor (beta chain) was determined in a study of PD-1 blockade in classical Hodgkin lymphoma (dated by TCRdb to the early 2020s). As for the study more broadly: Nivolumab dosing was 3 mg/kg intravenously every 2 weeks, continuing until either disease progression or unacceptable toxicity. To define a peripheral blood immune signature of response to PD-1 blockade in classical Hodgkin lymphoma, the study combined TCR beta sequencing with CyTOF.

Genomic DNA was extracted with the Qiagen DNeasy kit from unsorted PBMCs and from negatively selected CD4+ and CD8+ fractions. Using primers that anneal to V and J segments, immunoSEQ multiplex PCR amplified the TCR beta CDR3 regions. Amplification bias was minimized using a synthetic immune receptor repertoire, and residual bias was removed computationally after sequencing. Processing in the source paper ran as follows. Custom Python scripts were used to quantify repertoire diversity as the Shannon entropy index. Unsorted, CD4+ and CD8+ repertoires were examined separately, except in combined analyses, for which CD4+ and CD8+ sequences were merged in silico. Clonal expansion was defined as at least a 2-fold frequency increase after treatment relative to C1D1, with a pseudocount of 0.5 for undetected baseline clones. Clones with 0 or 1 copy at C1D1 were classified as singleton clones, and clones with 2 or more copies were classified as non-singleton clones. Clones expanded in unsorted samples were assigned a CD4+, CD8+ or unknown annotation through matching of protein sequences in sorted samples from the same patient. Wilcoxon tests were applied to paired samples to test diversity changes from C1D1 to C4D1. As stored in TCRdb, this immuneACCESS dataset retains in-frame rearrangements with V and J assigned. A fraction of the clones does not appear; measured against another copy, unresolved V genes explain less than half of the discrepancy, and the remainder lacks a known reason. V, J and clone size reflect that table, while D and trimming were determined from the DNA. Across this sample there are 60,000 or so clones, with roughly 90% seen only once. The top ten clones comprise 9.7% of the sample.

Taken with the paper, the label for time point translates to: cycle 1 day 1 (C1D1), immediately before nivolumab initiation. Every trial patient had relapsed following autologous stem cell transplantation, and prior brentuximab vedotin exposure was what differed among cohorts A, B and C. The trial cohort included 55 to 60 patients with relapsed/refractory classical Hodgkin lymphoma, and each patient had a best overall response of complete response, partial response or progressive disease. In the multi-cohort phase II CheckMate 205 trial, trial patients received single-agent nivolumab. An independent review committee assessed best overall response by applying the 2007 International Working Group response criteria. PBMCs from the trial were collected at three points: immediately before nivolumab initiation (C1D1), and during therapy at cycle 2 day 1 and cycle 4 day 1. After peripheral blood was drawn into 8 mL Vacutainer Cell Preparation Tubes, PBMCs were isolated by centrifugation and then cryopreserved.

As regards this clone: What antigen it recognizes has not been identified. Per-base qualities were not stored, and no clone one base away is much larger.

Trimming leaves V shorter by 5 bases and J shorter by 3 bases, with the junction holding 9 bases beyond the gene matches. CDR1 and CDR2 are drawn from the germline V gene: SQVTM, ANQGSEA. From the cysteine through the phenylalanine, the CDR3 covers 14 amino acids. The only DNA kept is the CDR3, 42 bases in frame from the first base. The paper's findings and limits, for the study overall: Baseline diversity similar to that of newly diagnosed patients was observed in trial patients achieving complete response, whereas significantly lower diversity was observed in partial responders and progressors. Newly diagnosed patients were reported to have lower baseline TCR diversity than healthy donors, and relapsed/refractory patients were reported to have lower baseline TCR diversity still. Diversity was lower in patients who began nivolumab less than 1 year after ASCT, so these patients were left out of later analyses to avoid confounding by immune reconstitution. CD4+ but not CD8+ TCR diversity rose significantly by C4D1 (p=0.0027 vs p=0.16), most apparent in complete responders (p=0.02). The study covered only a single clinical trial cohort, and the causes of the repertoire differences, possibly disease activity or prior therapy, were still not defined.

The receptor was isolated from a human donor with classical Hodgkin lymphoma. Sequences were derived from peripheral blood mononuclear cells (PBMCs), sampled at baseline. The sequence links TRBV29-1 to TRBJ2-7; 8 central bases correspond to TRBD2. The CDR3: CSVLPGTSFYEQYF. The DNA sequence reads TGCAGCGTTCTGCCCGGGACTAGTTTCTACGAGCAGTACTTC.